The 23 T cell receptor beta chains below come from one sample, sequenced in a study of response to subunit inactivated influenza vaccine listed by TCRdb under 2018. Library creation used RT-PCR. This sample was sequenced with an Illumina HiSeq 2500. Using fastp trimming at Q25 and MiXCR clonotype assembly, TCRdb reanalyzed the public sequencing data and kept in-frame beta chains. Each entry merges the rows of one CDR3 protein and shows their most common DNA and genes. The sample table shows around 650,000 distinct CDR3 sequences, and approximately 14% are seen once. The ten top clones hold around 10% of the sample. The input for sequencing was PBMCs from blood, taken 11 to 12 days after vaccination. These receptors were taken from a man in his forties or fifties who received an inactivated influenza vaccine. Donor details come from another sample of the same person, matched by shared clones.

V and J are TRBV20-1 and TRBJ1-1; perhaps TRBD1 as D (5 bases). Trimming took off 0 bases at V and 5 bases at J, with 13 bases between the two ends. CDR1 DFQATT and CDR2 SNEGSKA come from the germline V gene (reference sequence). This CDR3 spans 14 amino acids. CDR3 region: CSARDPGGRTEAFF. The CDR3 region has the DNA TGCAGTGCTAGAGATCCGGGGGGTCGGACTGAAGCTTTCTTT.

This sequence joins TRBV20-1 and TRBJ2-1, with 8 bases identical to TRBD2. CDR1 DFQATT and CDR2 SNEGSKA come from the germline V gene (reference sequence). J was trimmed by 6 bases and V by 7 bases; bases with no gene match: 14. The length of the CDR3 is 15 residues. The CDR3 sequence is CSGSPRAGEFNEQFF. CDR3 DNA sequence: TGCAGTGGCAGTCCAAGAGCGGGAGAATTCAATGAGCAGTTCTTC.

This clonotype was observed a few times. The chain combines TRBV4-1 with TRBJ2-1; D uncertain. The CDR3 is made up of 15 amino acids. Deletions cut 1 base from V and 8 bases from J, with 15 bases between. Per the germline V gene, CDR1 is MGHRA and CDR2 is YSYEKL. Here the CDR3 DNA reads TGCGCCAGCAGCCAAGTGGAATACGCTTTGCATGAGCAGTTCTTC. This encodes CASSQVEYALHEQFF.

CDR3 coding DNA: TGCGCCAGCAGCTTGGCCCCGAATCGTAATGACTATGGCTACACCTTC. As protein: CASSLAPNRNDYGYTF. The J gene is TRBJ1-2, the V gene TRBV5-1; D call uncertain. The CDR3 length is 16 residues. Trimming shortened V by 0 bases and J by 3 bases, and 15 bases separated the two germline ends. Germline V gene lookup returns CDR1 SGHRS and CDR2 YFSETQ.

V usage is TRBV10-1 and J usage is TRBJ2-7, with 9 positions matching TRBD1. CDR1 is WNHNN, CDR2 SYGVQD, per germline (reference sequence). The CDR3 totals 15 residues. V was clipped by 1 base and J by 4 bases; unmatched bases: 5. CDR3 bases: TGCGCCAGCAGTGAGTGGGGGACAGGGAAATACGAGCAGTACTTC. Its protein is CASSEWGTGKYEQYF.

The gene calls are TRBV12-3 or TRBV12-4 and TRBJ1-2; 8 nucleotides align to TRBD1. Trimming took 8 bases from V and 8 from J; bases not matched to a gene: 4. This CDR3 contains 11 residues. The CDR3 spells CASGRGRGYTF. In DNA form, the CDR3 reads TGTGCCAGCGGCAGGGGGCGCGGCTACACCTTC.

The V call is TRBV6-1, the J call TRBJ1-4, with 7 bases matching TRBD1. CDR1 is MNHNS, CDR2 SASEGT, per germline. J was trimmed by 8 bases and V by 3 bases; bases with no gene match: 15. There are 17 residues in the CDR3. Here the CDR3 DNA reads TGTGCCAGCAGTGACCCCAGAAACCCGACAGGGTTGGAAAAACTGTTTTTT. This encodes CASSDPRNPTGLEKLFF.

The table lists this clonotype with a few counts. This chain joins TRBV7-8 and TRBJ2-7; D is perhaps TRBD1 (6 bases). Germline V CDR1 and CDR2: SGHVS, FQNEAQ. Trimming cost V 6 bases and J 4 bases, with 19 bases left between them. The CDR3 sequence is 15 residues long. The DNA for the CDR3 is TGTGCCAGCAGTGCGAGGGGGTCTAGTAGGTACGAGCAGTACTTC. This codes for CASSARGSSRYEQYF. The whole variable domain, filled in from reference TRBV7-8 and TRBJ2-7, reads GAGVSQSPRYKVAKRGQDVALRCDPISGHVSLFWYQQALGQGPEFLTYFQNEAQLDKSGLPSDRFFAERPEGSVSTLKIQRTQQEDSAVYLCASSARGSSRYEQYFGPGTRLTVT.

The genes are TRBV7-6 and TRBJ2-7, with 7 bases that match TRBD1. CDR3 length: 13 residues. The germline V gene has CDR1 SGHVS and CDR2 FNYEAQ. V shed 5 bases, J shed 5 bases, and the junction held 6 bases outside the gene matches. CDR3 sequence (DNA): TGTGCCAGCAGCAATACAGGGGCGGACGAGCAGTACTTC. Translated, it gives CASSNTGADEQYF.

This clonotype was detected ten times or more. The chain joins TRBV29-1 to TRBJ2-1, with D tentatively TRBD1 (6 bases). Germline assignment: CDR1 SQVTM and CDR2 ANQGSEA. Trimming left V 3 bases short and J 7 bases short, with 13 bases between. The CDR3 has 13 amino acids. Here the CDR3 reads CSVDWDITNEQFF. CDR3 bases: TGCAGCGTTGACTGGGACATAACTAATGAGCAGTTCTTC.

In its sample, this clonotype was seen once. This chain uses TRBV4-3 with TRBJ2-1; tentative D call: TRBD2 (6 bases). Trimming cost V 8 bases and J 8 bases, with 31 bases left between them. The CDR3 runs to 18 residues. Germline CDR1 and CDR2: LGHNA and YSLEER. Here the CDR3 DNA reads TGCGCCAGCGGAACGCCGGGAGACGGCTGCCCCATCGGCGATGAGCAGTTCTTC. Translated: CASGTPGDGCPIGDEQFF.

This chain joins TRBV6-2 or TRBV6-3 and TRBJ2-5, with D perhaps TRBD1 (5 bases). The CDR3 sequence is 19 residues long. CDR1 and CDR2 (germline): MNHEY, SVGEGT. V was shortened by 2 bases and J by 4 bases, with 26 bases between the two germline ends. The CDR3 nucleotides read TGTGCCAGCAGTTACCCCTCAGACGGATACAGGATTAAGTCAGAGACCCAGTACTTC. Amino acid sequence: CASSYPSDGYRIKSETQYF.

This clonotype has a count of ten or more. The genes are TRBV11-2 and TRBJ2-7, with 8 bases that match TRBD1. The V segment lost 5 bases and the J segment 2 bases; nucleotides outside the gene matches: 8. The CDR3 covers 15 residues. CDR1 and CDR2 from the germline V gene are SGHAT and FQNNGV. CDR3 sequence: CASSALGTGPYEQYF. The DNA of the CDR3 is TGTGCCAGCAGCGCGCTGGGGACAGGCCCCTACGAGCAGTACTTC.

This clonotype was found once. The chain carries TRBV3-1 and TRBJ2-5; TRBD1 agrees at 7 bases. The CDR3 is 15 residues long. Unmatched junction bases numbered 8, after V lost 2 bases and J lost 5 bases. CDR1 and CDR2 (germline): LGHDT, YNNKEL (reference sequence). In DNA form, the CDR3 reads TGTGCCAGCAGCCAACCCTCGACAGGGCGGGAGACCCAGTACTTC. Protein sequence: CASSQPSTGRETQYF.

This clonotype was counted a few times. The chain carries TRBV11-2 and TRBJ2-7, with 8 bases matching TRBD1. This CDR3 has 16 amino acids. The V gene end was trimmed by 1 base and the J gene end by 3 bases; junction bases not matched to a gene: 8. Germline V CDR1 and CDR2: SGHAT, FQNNGV. CDR3 loop: CASSLGRDRGGYEQYF. Written as DNA, the CDR3 is TGTGCCAGCAGCTTAGGGCGAGACAGGGGTGGCTACGAGCAGTACTTC.

This clonotype was counted only a few times. The V and J genes are TRBV18 and TRBJ2-5; 7 nucleotides match TRBD1. The length of the CDR3 is 15 residues. Germline V gene sequence: CDR1 KGHSH, CDR2 LQKENI. Losses at the gene ends were 0 bases for V and 4 bases for J; bases not matched to a gene: 5. The CDR3 DNA is TGTGCCAGCTCACCACCGTACAGGGGTGGAGAGACCCAGTACTTC. Its protein product is CASSPPYRGGETQYF.

This chain connects TRBV4-2 to TRBJ2-6; D ambiguous. From germline, CDR1 is LGHNA and CDR2 YNFKEQ. V was pared by 0 bases and J by 0 bases, with 9 bases between. This CDR3 has 17 residues. CDR3 sequence reads: CASSQDPASSGANVLTF. CDR3 sequence (DNA): TGTGCCAGCAGCCAAGACCCCGCGAGCTCTGGGGCCAACGTCCTGACTTTC.

This clonotype was detected many times. The J gene is TRBJ2-5, the V gene TRBV29-1, with a possible D match to TRBD2 (6 bases). This CDR3 comprises 16 residues. Trimming took off 0 bases at V and 0 bases at J, with 14 bases between the two ends. Germline loops: CDR1 SQVTM, CDR2 ANQGSEA. CDR3 sequence (DNA): TGCAGCGTTGAAGACCACCGGGACTTGTACCAAGAGACCCAGTACTTC. The encoded protein is CSVEDHRDLYQETQYF.

This clonotype was seen a handful of times. This chain joins TRBV5-1 and TRBJ2-1; tentative D call: TRBD2 (5 bases). This CDR3 has 16 amino acids. V lost 4 bases and J 0 bases, leaving 14 bases between the germline ends. Germline V CDR1 and CDR2: SGHRS, YFSETQ. The CDR3 sequence: CASSPEGPSSYNEQFF. For the CDR3, the DNA is TGCGCCAGCAGCCCAGAGGGCCCGAGCTCCTACAATGAGCAGTTCTTC.

The rearrangement uses TRBV20-1 and TRBJ2-5; tentatively, D is TRBD1 (6 bases). This CDR3 comprises 13 residues. In germline, CDR1 is DFQATT, CDR2 SNEGSKA (reference sequence). Trimming took off 2 bases at V and 1 base at J, with 8 bases between the two ends. The CDR3 loop reads CSARPTGQETQYF. CDR3 nucleotides: TGCAGTGCTAGACCGACAGGCCAAGAGACCCAGTACTTC.

A few counts support this clonotype. CDR3 DNA sequence: TGTGCCAGCAGCTTAGATAGACTAGCGGTCGAGCAGTACTTC. This encodes CASSLDRLAVEQYF. The V and J genes are TRBV7-8 and TRBJ2-7, with TRBD2 matching 9 bases. Trimming cost V 1 base and J 6 bases; bases outside gene matches: 4. Germline V gene data show CDR1 as SGHVS and CDR2 as FQNEAQ. The CDR3 has 14 residues.

The chain links TRBV20-1 to TRBJ2-4, with 7 bases matching TRBD2. The CDR3 spans 16 residues. Germline CDR1 DFQATT, CDR2 SNEGSKA (reference sequence). The J segment lost 1 base and the V segment lost 6 bases, leaving 12 bases of the junction unmatched. The DNA of the CDR3 is TGCAGTGCCACGCAAGCGGGAAGGCGGGCCAAAAACATTCAGTACTTC. Its translation: CSATQAGRRAKNIQYF.

This clonotype was counted many times. The rearrangement joins TRBV7-8 to TRBJ1-5, with 7 bases matching TRBD1. The CDR3 has 15 residues. With 5 bases clipped from V and 0 bases from J, the junction kept 4 bases outside the gene matches. In germline, CDR1 is SGHVS, CDR2 FQNEAQ. The CDR3 DNA reads as TGTGCCAGCAGCACCGACAGGGTTAGCAATCAGCCCCAGCATTTT. Residues: CASSTDRVSNQPQHF. Full variable domain (outside the CDR3, taken from reference TRBV7-8 and TRBJ1-5): GAGVSQSPRYKVAKRGQDVALRCDPISGHVSLFWYQQALGQGPEFLTYFQNEAQLDKSGLPSDRFFAERPEGSVSTLKIQRTQQEDSAVYLCASSTDRVSNQPQHFGDGTRLSIL.